Sequencing of this T cell receptor beta chain was carried out in a study of T-cell reconstitution after alpha-beta-depleted transplantation in children. The CDR3 covers 11 residues. V lost 4 bases and J 10 bases, leaving 8 bases between the germline ends. This clonotype was counted between two and nine times. Preparation of the TCRbeta library used unique molecular identifiers. One entry per CDR3 protein, called by TCRdb with MiXCR from the PCR reads. The sample has 450,000 to 600,000 distinct CDR3 sequences; about 17% are singletons. The rearrangement links TRBV12-3 or TRBV12-4 to TRBJ2-1, with D tentatively TRBD1 (5 bases). The TCR originated in a human donor who donated a stem cell graft to a child with acute lymphoblastic leukemia. The specimen comprised PBMCs from the stem cell graft donor, sampled from the stem cell graft. This CDR3 is CASSSKGEQFF. The CDR3 region has the DNA TGTGCCAGCAGTTCTAAGGGGGAGCAGTTCTTC.